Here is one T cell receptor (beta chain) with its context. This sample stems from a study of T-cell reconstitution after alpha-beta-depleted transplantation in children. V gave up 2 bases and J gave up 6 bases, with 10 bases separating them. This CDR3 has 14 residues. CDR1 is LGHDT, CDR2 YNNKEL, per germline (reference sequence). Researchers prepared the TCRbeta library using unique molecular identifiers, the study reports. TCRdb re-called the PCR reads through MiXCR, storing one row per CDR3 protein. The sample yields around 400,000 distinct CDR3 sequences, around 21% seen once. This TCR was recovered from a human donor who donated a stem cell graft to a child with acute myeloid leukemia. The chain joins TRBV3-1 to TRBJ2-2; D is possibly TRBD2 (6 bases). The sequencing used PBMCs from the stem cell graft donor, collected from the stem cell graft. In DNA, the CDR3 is TGTGCCAGCAGCCAACATACTAGCTCCGGGGAGCTGTTTTTT. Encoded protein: CASSQHTSSGELFF.